This is a list of T cell receptor beta chains from one sample in a study of blood T cell repertoires in COVID-19. Profiling relied on immunoSEQ multiplex PCR, and the TCRdb table lists in-frame clones only, not all of them. The data show 540,000 or so clones, with 85% to 90% seen just once and 7.8% held by the top ten. The sample comprised peripheral blood. The source of these receptors is a woman in her 50s with COVID-19, enrolled during active disease. The CDR3 runs from the conserved cysteine through the conserved F or W. The order of the fields is clone size, J gene, V gene, D gene, CDR3 protein, CDR3 DNA. The D gene is left open where the match is weak. The listing skips clone size in some rows; elsewhere it reads once, few, many or a size class.

-,TRBJ2-1,TRBV4-1,TRBD2,CASSQEGLAGDYNEQFF,TGCGCCAGCAGCCAAGAGGGACTAGCGGGGGATTACAATGAGCAGTTCTTC
-,TRBJ2-1,TRBV9,TRBD1,CASSAVGTAREQFF,TGTGCCAGCAGCGCCGTGGGGACAGCGAGAGAGCAGTTCTTC
-,TRBJ2-7,TRBV7-3,-,CASSPRHGASYEQYF,TGTGCCAGCAGTCCTCGACACGGTGCTTCCTACGAGCAGTACTTC
-,TRBJ2-7,TRBV19,TRBD2,CASSTGLAGAYEQYF,TGTGCCAGTAGTACGGGACTAGCGGGGGCTTACGAGCAGTACTTC
-,TRBJ2-7,TRBV6-5,TRBD1,CASRRDSRYEQYF,TGTGCCAGCAGAAGGGACAGCCGCTACGAGCAGTACTTC
-,TRBJ1-2,TRBV4-1,-,CASSPGANYGYTF,TGCGCCAGCAGCCCGGGAGCTAACTATGGCTACACCTTC
-,TRBJ2-1,TRBV21-1,-,CASSRVIGGLDEQFF,TGTGCCAGCAGCAGGGTCATCGGGGGGCTGGATGAGCAGTTCTTC
-,TRBJ1-1,TRBV30,-,CAWSPDLGRTEAFF,TGTGCCTGGAGTCCGGACTTAGGGCGAACTGAAGCTTTCTTT
once,TRBJ1-1,TRBV6-5,-,CASSYSQGLEAFF,TGTGCCAGCAGTTACTCGCAGGGTCTTGAAGCTTTCTTT
-,TRBJ2-6,TRBV5-1,TRBD1,CASSLAGQGAGANVLTF,TGCGCCAGCAGCTTGGCCGGACAGGGGGCTGGGGCCAACGTCCTGACTTTC